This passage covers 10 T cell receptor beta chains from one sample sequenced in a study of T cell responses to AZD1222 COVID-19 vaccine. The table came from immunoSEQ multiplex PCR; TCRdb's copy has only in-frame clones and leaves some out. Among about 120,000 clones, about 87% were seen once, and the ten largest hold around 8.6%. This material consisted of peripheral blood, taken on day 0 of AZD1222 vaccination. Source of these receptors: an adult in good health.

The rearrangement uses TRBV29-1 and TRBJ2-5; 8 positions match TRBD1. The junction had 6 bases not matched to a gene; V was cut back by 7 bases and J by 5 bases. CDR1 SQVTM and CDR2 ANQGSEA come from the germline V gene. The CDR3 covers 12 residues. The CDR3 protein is CSAITGGETQYF. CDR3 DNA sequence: TGCAGCGCTATCACAGGGGGTGAGACCCAGTACTTC.

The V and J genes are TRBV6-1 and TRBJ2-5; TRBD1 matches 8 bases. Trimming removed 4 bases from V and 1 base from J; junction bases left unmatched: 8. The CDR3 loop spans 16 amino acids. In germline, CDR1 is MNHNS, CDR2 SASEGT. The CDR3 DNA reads TGTGCCAGCAGTGCACAGGGGGGCGATCCCCAAGAGACCCAGTACTTC. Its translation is CASSAQGGDPQETQYF.

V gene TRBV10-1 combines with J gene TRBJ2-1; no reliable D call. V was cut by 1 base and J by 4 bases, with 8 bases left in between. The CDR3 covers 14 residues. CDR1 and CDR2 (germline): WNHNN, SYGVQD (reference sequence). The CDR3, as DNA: TGCGCCAGCAGTGAGTTGAGCCCGTACAATGAGCAGTTCTTC. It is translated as CASSELSPYNEQFF.

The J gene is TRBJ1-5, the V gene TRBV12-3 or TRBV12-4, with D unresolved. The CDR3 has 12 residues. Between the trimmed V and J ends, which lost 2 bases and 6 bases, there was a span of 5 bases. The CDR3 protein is CASSLSVQPQHF. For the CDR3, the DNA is TGTGCCAGCAGTTTATCAGTTCAGCCCCAGCATTTT.

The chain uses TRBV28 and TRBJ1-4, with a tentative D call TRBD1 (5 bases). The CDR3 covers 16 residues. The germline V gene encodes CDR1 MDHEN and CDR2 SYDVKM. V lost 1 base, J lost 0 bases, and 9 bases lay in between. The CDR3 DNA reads TGTGCCAGCAGTTTATACGGGGGTTCAACTAATGAAAAACTGTTTTTT. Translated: CASSLYGGSTNEKLFF.

The CDR3: CASSIDSGTVATNEKLFF. The CDR3 bases are TGTGCCAGTAGTATAGATTCCGGGACAGTGGCAACTAATGAAAAACTGTTTTTT. The chain carries TRBV19 and TRBJ1-4, with 7 bases matching TRBD1. V lost 0 bases, J lost 0 bases, and 7 bases stayed unmatched. The V gene's germline CDR1 is LNHDA and CDR2 SQIVND (reference sequence). This CDR3 has 18 residues.

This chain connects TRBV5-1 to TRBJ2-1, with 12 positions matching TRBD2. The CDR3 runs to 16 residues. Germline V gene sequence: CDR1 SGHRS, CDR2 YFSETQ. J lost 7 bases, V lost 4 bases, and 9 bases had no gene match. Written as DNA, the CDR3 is TGCGCCAGCAGCGTAGCTAGCGGGGGGGCGTCGAATGAGCAGTTCTTC. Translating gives CASSVASGGASNEQFF.

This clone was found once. The CDR3: CTSSHRRDGYTF. The CDR3 bases are TGCACCAGCAGCCACCGGAGAGATGGCTACACCTTC. The J gene is TRBJ1-2, the V gene TRBV1. TRBV1 has pseudogene status. The CDR3 is made up of 12 amino acids.

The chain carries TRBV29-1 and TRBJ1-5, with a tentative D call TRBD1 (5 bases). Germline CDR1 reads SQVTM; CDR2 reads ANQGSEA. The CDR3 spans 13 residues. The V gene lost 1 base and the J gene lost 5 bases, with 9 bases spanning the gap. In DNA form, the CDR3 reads TGCAGCGTTGAAGGGGACTCAGATCAGCCCCAGCATTTT. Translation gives CSVEGDSDQPQHF.

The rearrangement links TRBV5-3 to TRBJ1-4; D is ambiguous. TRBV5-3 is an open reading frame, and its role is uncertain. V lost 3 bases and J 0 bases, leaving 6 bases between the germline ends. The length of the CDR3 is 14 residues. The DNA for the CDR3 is TGTGCCAGAAGCTCCCCGGCAACTAATGAAAAACTGTTTTTT. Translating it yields CARSSPATNEKLFF.